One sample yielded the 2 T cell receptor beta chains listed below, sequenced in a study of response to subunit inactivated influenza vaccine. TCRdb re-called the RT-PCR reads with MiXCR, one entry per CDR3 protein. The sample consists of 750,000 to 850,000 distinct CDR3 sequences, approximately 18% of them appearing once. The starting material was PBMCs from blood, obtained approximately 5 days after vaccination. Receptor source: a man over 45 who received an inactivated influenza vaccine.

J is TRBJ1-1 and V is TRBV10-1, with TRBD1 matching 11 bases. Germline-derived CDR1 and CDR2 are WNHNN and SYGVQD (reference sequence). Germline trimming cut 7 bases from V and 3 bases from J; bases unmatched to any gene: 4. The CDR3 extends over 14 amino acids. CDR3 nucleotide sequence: TGCGCCAGCAAACCGGGACAGGGGGACACTGAAGCTTTCTTT. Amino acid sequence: CASKPGQGDTEAFF.

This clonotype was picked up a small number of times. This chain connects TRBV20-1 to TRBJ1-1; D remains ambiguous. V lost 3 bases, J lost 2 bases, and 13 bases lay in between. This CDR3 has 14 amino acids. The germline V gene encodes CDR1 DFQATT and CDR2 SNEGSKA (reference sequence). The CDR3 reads CSARVALSNTEAFF. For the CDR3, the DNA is TGCAGTGCTAGGGTGGCACTTTCAAACACTGAAGCTTTCTTT.